This paragraph reports one T cell receptor (beta chain). Its antigen is not identified. This sample stems from a study of shared clonotypes between healthy human individuals. About the study: The plates for each donor numbered three CD4 naive, three CD4 memory, two CD8 naive and one CD8 memory. General study points: Of the naive CD4 clonotypes, 4% to 5% were shared across several donors.

The table came from immunoSEQ multiplex PCR; TCRdb's copy has only in-frame clones and leaves some out. The profile shows about 2 million clones, roughly 96% of them singletons. This CDR3 is built from 11 residues. CDR1 is DFQATT, CDR2 SNEGSKA, per germline (reference sequence). The V gene lost 3 bases and the J gene lost 3 bases, with 5 bases spanning the gap. Sequences were obtained from naive CD4+ T cells sorted from blood. Subset indicated: CD45RA+ positively selected. The gene calls are TRBV20-1 and TRBJ1-1; unclear D gene. The sequence derives from a man between 18 and 29 years old in good health. Here the CDR3 DNA reads TGCAGTGCTAGCCTGTACACTGAAGCTTTCTTT. It translates to CSASLYTEAFF.